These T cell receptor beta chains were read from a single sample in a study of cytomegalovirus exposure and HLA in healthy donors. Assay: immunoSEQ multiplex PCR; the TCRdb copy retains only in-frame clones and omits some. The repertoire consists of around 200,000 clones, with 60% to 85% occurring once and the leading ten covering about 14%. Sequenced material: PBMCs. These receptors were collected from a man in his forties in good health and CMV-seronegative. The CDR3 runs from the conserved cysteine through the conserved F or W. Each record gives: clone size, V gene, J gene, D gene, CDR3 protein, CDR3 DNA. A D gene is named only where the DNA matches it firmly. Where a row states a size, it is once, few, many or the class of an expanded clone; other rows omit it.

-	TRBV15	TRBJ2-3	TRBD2	CATSRDGAGGPRDTQYF	TGTGCCACCAGCAGAGATGGGGCGGGGGGGCCGAGAGATACGCAGTATTTT
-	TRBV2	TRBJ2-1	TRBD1	CASIRDSVYNEQFF	TGTGCCAGCATCCGGGACAGTGTCTACAATGAGCAGTTCTTC
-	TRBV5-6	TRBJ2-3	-	CASSSPQGITTDTQYF	TGTGCCAGCAGCTCCCCACAGGGTATCACCACAGATACGCAGTATTTT
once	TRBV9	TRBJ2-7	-	CASSLGTFSYEQYF	TGTGCCAGCAGCCTTGGGACTTTCTCCTACGAGCAGTACTTC
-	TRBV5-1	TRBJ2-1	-	CASSFELSSSYNEQFF	TGCGCCAGCAGCTTTGAACTGTCGAGCTCCTACAATGAGCAGTTCTTC
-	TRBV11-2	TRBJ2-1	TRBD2	CASSLALASGGYNEQFF	TGTGCCAGCAGCTTAGCCCTGGCTAGCGGGGGGTACAATGAGCAGTTCTTC
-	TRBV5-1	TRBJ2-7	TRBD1	CASSFRQGKGLEQYF	TGCGCCAGCAGCTTCCGACAGGGGAAAGGACTCGAGCAGTACTTC
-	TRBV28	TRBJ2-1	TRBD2	CASSGGWSYNEQFF	TGTGCCAGCAGCGGGGGGTGGTCCTACAATGAGCAGTTCTTC
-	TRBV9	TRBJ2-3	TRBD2	CASSVQTSGTFTDTQYF	TGTGCCAGCAGCGTGCAGACTAGCGGAACTTTCACAGATACGCAGTATTTT
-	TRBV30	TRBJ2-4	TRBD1	CAWSPPTGDPAIQYF	TGTGCCTGGAGCCCCCCGACAGGGGACCCTGCCATTCAGTACTTC
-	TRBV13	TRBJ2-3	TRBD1	CASSLEAGGDTQYF	TGTGCCAGCAGCTTAGAGGCAGGGGGAGATACGCAGTATTTT
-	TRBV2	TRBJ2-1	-	CASGLIRGYNEQFF	TGTGCCAGCGGGTTGATCAGGGGTTACAATGAGCAGTTCTTC
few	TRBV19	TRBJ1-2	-	CAGRRDYGYTF	TGTGCCGGCAGGAGGGACTATGGCTACACCTTC
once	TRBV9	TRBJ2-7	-	CASSVGDNYEQYF	TGTGCCAGCAGCGTAGGGGACAACTACGAGCAGTACTTC
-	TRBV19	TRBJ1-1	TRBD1	CASTEDRVNTEAFF	TGTGCCAGTACTGAGGACAGGGTGAACACTGAAGCTTTCTTT
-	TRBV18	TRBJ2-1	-	CASSKACGRGYNEQFF	TGTGCCAGCTCAAAGGCTTGCGGGCGAGGCTACAATGAGCAGTTCTTC
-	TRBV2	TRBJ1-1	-	CAKQRVTNTEAFF	TGTGCCAAACAGCGGGTCACGAACACTGAAGCTTTCTTT
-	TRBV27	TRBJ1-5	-	CASSSGSRGNQPQHF	TGTGCCAGCAGTTCAGGGTCACGGGGGAATCAGCCCCAGCATTTT
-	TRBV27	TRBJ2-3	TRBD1	CASTSRTGSTDTQYF	TGTGCCAGCACCTCGAGGACAGGGTCTACAGATACGCAGTATTTT
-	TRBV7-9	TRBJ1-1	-	CASSLRSSEAFF	TGTGCCAGCAGCTTAAGGAGTAGCGAAGCTTTCTTT
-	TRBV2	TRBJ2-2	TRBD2	CASTGAGANTGELFF	TGTGCCAGCACCGGAGCGGGAGCCAACACCGGGGAGCTGTTTTTT
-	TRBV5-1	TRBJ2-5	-	CASSLGDFRGTQYF	TGCGCCAGCAGCTTGGGAGATTTCCGAGGGACCCAGTACTTC
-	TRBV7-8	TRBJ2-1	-	CASSSERVSSNEQFF	TGTGCCAGCAGCTCCGAACGGGTTTCCTCCAATGAGCAGTTCTTC
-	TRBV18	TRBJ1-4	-	CASSLGTTTTNEKLFF	TGTGCCAGCTCACTGGGGACAACTACAACTAATGAAAAACTGTTTTTT
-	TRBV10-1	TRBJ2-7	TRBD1	CASSVTGVGEQYF	TGCGCCAGCAGTGTCACAGGGGTAGGCGAGCAGTACTTC
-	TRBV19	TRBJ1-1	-	CASSTLSQGNTEAFF	TGTGCCAGTAGTACATTATCCCAGGGGAACACTGAAGCTTTCTTT
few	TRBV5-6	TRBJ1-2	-	CASSLARARGYTF	TGTGCCAGCAGCTTGGCCAGGGCGAGAGGCTACACCTTC
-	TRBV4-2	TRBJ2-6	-	CASSQEGSGQIISGANVLTF	TGTGCCAGCAGCCAAGAAGGTTCAGGACAGATCATCTCTGGGGCCAACGTCCTGACTTTC
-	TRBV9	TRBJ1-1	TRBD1	CASSPQGARSYTEAFF	TGTGCCAGCAGCCCACAGGGGGCGCGAAGTTACACTGAAGCTTTCTTT
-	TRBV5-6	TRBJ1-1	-	CASSRYPDQGTEAFF	TGTGCCAGCAGCCGATACCCGGACCAGGGCACTGAAGCTTTCTTT
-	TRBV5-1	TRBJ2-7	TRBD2	CASSSGLAGAVAPYEQYF	TGCGCCAGCAGCAGCGGACTAGCGGGGGCTGTAGCACCCTACGAGCAGTACTTC
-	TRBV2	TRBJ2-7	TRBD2	CASSRTSGSISYEQYF	TGTGCCAGCAGTCGGACTAGCGGGAGTATATCCTACGAGCAGTACTTC
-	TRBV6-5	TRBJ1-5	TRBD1	CASSFTYTGGNQPQHF	TGTGCCAGCAGTTTCACCTATACAGGGGGCAATCAGCCCCAGCATTTT
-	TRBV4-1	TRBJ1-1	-	CASSQDAGWDTEAFF	TGCGCCAGCAGCCAAGATGCAGGTTGGGACACTGAAGCTTTCTTT
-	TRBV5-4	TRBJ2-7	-	CASSSSPSDEQYF	TGTGCCAGCAGCTCTAGCCCTTCAGACGAGCAGTACTTC
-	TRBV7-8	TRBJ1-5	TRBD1	CASSLGQGNNQPQHF	TGTGCCAGCAGCTTGGGACAGGGTAACAATCAGCCCCAGCATTTT
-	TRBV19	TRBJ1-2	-	CASSIDLFQGSTYGYTF	TGTGCCAGTAGTATAGATCTATTTCAGGGGTCTACCTATGGCTACACCTTC
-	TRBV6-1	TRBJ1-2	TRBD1	CASSRQGKAYGYTF	TGTGCCAGCAGTCGACAGGGAAAAGCCTATGGCTACACCTTC
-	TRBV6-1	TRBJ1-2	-	CASSEVGRARYGYTF	TGTGCCAGCAGTGAAGTGGGCAGGGCTCGCTATGGCTACACCTTC
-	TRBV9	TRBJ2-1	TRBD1	CASTPVDRGFEQFF	TGTGCCAGCACCCCAGTAGACAGGGGGTTTGAGCAGTTCTTC
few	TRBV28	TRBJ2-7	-	CASCPGGHSYEQYF	TGTGCCAGCTGCCCAGGCGGACACTCCTACGAGCAGTACTTC
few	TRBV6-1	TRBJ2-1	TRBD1	CASAKQPTGAHEQFF	TGTGCCAGCGCTAAACAACCGACAGGGGCCCATGAGCAGTTCTTC
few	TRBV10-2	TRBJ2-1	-	CASSERAISYNEQFF	TGCGCCAGCAGTGAGAGAGCCATCTCCTACAATGAGCAGTTCTTC
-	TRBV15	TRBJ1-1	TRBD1	CATSRAGGAAEAFF	TGTGCCACCAGCAGAGCAGGGGGCGCCGCTGAAGCTTTCTTT
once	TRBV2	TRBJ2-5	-	CASSEAALQETQYF	TGTGCCAGCAGTGAAGCCGCACTCCAAGAGACCCAGTACTTC